What follows describes a single T cell receptor beta chain. Its cognate antigen is unknown. Treatment specified: approximately 10-day PBMC culture with coronavirus spike peptide pools or control peptides (ViraFEST assay). Sequencing of cultured CD4+ T cell DNA used the Oncomine TCR Beta short-read assay. MiXCR, applied by TCRdb to the PCR reads, yields one record per CDR3 protein. The sample has about 18,000 distinct CDR3 sequences, about 45% seen once. The source of the sample is a study of vaccination and CD4 T cells after COVID-19. About the study: Comprising six males and four females, the convalescent participants counted two Hispanic individuals among them. The cells in question were stimulated using overlapping spike peptides derived from SARS-CoV-2, HCoV-NL63, HCoV-OC43 and HCoV-229E. The control cultures got either a CEFX pool, an HIV-1 Nef pool, or no peptide at all. Whole-study results and caveats: Researchers report that 304 of 307 vaccine-specific clones in convalescent patients proved spike mono-reactive.

The sample here was CD4+ T cells from blood, cultured in vitro, taken after SARS-CoV-2 vaccination. This TCR derives from a human donor who had recovered from COVID-19.

The CDR3, as DNA: TGTGCCAGCAGTAAAGGTGTAGGGTCCACAGATACGCAGTATTTT. As protein: CASSKGVGSTDTQYF. The gene calls are TRBV7-3 and TRBJ2-3, with D hard to call. The CDR3 is 15 amino acids. V lost 6 bases to trimming and J lost 2 bases, with 15 bases between them. CDR1 SGHTA and CDR2 FQGTGA come from the germline V gene.